The rows below give T cell receptor beta chains drawn from one sample of a study of monozygotic twins with cystic fibrosis. TCRdb's copy holds only in-frame clones and misses some; the assay was immunoSEQ multiplex PCR. The sample consists of about 36,000 clones, around 82% of them appearing once. Sample: blood. The receptors come from a girl between 2 and 10 years old with cystic fibrosis. CDR3s include the opening cysteine and the closing phenylalanine or tryptophan. D genes are given only for firm matches. Clone size is not always given. Where it is, it says once, few, many or a class for expanded clones.

V: TRBV5-1; J: TRBJ1-2; length: 15; D: .; size: once; DNA: TGCGCCAGCAGCTTGAGTGGTGGGGGACTCTATGGCTACACCTTC; CDR3: CASSLSGGGLYGYTF
V: TRBV6-5; J: TRBJ1-2; length: 14; D: .; size: .; DNA: TGTGCCAGCAGTTATCACAGGGAGGGCTATGGCTACACCTTC; CDR3: CASSYHREGYGYTF
V: TRBV5-4; J: TRBJ1-1; length: 13; D: .; size: once; DNA: TGTGCCAGCAGCTCAGAGAACTCCCTTGAAGCTTTCTTT; CDR3: CASSSENSLEAFF
V: TRBV6-6; J: TRBJ1-1; length: 15; D: .; size: medium-sized; DNA: TGTGCCAGCATTTTGTTCTGGACAGACGACACTGAAGCTTTCTTT; CDR3: CASILFWTDDTEAFF
V: TRBV4-3; J: TRBJ1-3; length: 15; D: .; size: .; DNA: TGCGCCAGCAGCCAAGGACCGGGTGGGAGAAACACCATATATTTT; CDR3: CASSQGPGGRNTIYF
V: TRBV5-1; J: TRBJ2-3; length: 13; D: TRBD1; size: .; DNA: TGCGCCAGCAGCAGAGTCGGACAGGGCAGGGAGTATTTT; CDR3: CASSRVGQGREYF
V: TRBV21-1; J: TRBJ1-2; length: 15; D: .; size: few; DNA: TGTGCCAGCAGCCCTACCCGACAGGATCCTTGGGGCTACACCTTC; CDR3: CASSPTRQDPWGYTF
V: TRBV4-1; J: TRBJ2-1; length: 16; D: .; size: .; DNA: TGCGCCAGCAGCCAAGACCAGCAGGGGGGGCACAATGAGCAGTTCTTC; CDR3: CASSQDQQGGHNEQFF
V: TRBV10-1; J: TRBJ2-7; length: 17; D: TRBD2; size: .; DNA: TGCGCCGCATGTTATTGTTTGAGCGGGGAGCGAACCTACGAGCAGTACTTC; CDR3: CAACYCLSGERTYEQYF
V: TRBV11-2; J: TRBJ1-2; length: 13; D: .; size: .; DNA: TGTGCCAGCAGCCGAACAGGAAACTATGGCTACACCTTC; CDR3: CASSRTGNYGYTF
V: TRBV4-2; J: TRBJ1-4; length: 16; D: .; size: .; DNA: TGTGCCAGCAGCCAAGATGTATGGGGAGGGGATGAAAAACTGTTTTTT; CDR3: CASSQDVWGGDEKLFF
V: TRBV27; J: TRBJ2-7; length: 16; D: TRBD2; size: .; DNA: TGTGCCAGCAAGGCAGACACGCGGGGGGGCTTGGAGGAGCAGTACTTC; CDR3: CASKADTRGGLEEQYF
V: TRBV30; J: TRBJ2-7; length: 14; D: .; size: .; DNA: TGTGCCTGGAGTGCGGGCGACTCGTCCTACGAGCAGTACTTC; CDR3: CAWSAGDSSYEQYF
V: TRBV6-5; J: TRBJ1-1; length: 13; D: .; size: .; DNA: TGTGCCAGCAGTTACTCCCAGAACACTGAAGCTTTCTTT; CDR3: CASSYSQNTEAFF
V: TRBV19; J: TRBJ2-1; length: 14; D: .; size: .; DNA: TGTGCCAGTAGCCCCGCTAGGGGGGAGATAGAGCAGTTCTTC; CDR3: CASSPARGEIEQFF
V: TRBV4-1; J: TRBJ2-3; length: 14; D: .; size: .; DNA: TGCGCCAGCAGCCAAGTATTACCCACAGATACGCAGTATTTT; CDR3: CASSQVLPTDTQYF
V: TRBV7-2; J: TRBJ2-7; length: 15; D: TRBD2; size: .; DNA: TGTGCCAGCAGCTTACGGCGGGAGCGCTCCTACGAGCAGTACTTC; CDR3: CASSLRRERSYEQYF
V: TRBV11-1; J: TRBJ2-7; length: 13; D: TRBD1; size: .; DNA: TGTGCCAGCAGCTTACAGGGGGCGTACGAGCAGTACTTC; CDR3: CASSLQGAYEQYF
V: TRBV27; J: TRBJ2-1; length: 17; D: .; size: .; DNA: TGTGCCAGCAGCGGATTAAATGGGACCGCTCGGGCCAATGAGCAGTTCTTC; CDR3: CASSGLNGTARANEQFF
V: TRBV11-2; J: TRBJ2-7; length: 15; D: .; size: .; DNA: TGTGCCAGCAGCTCCCTTCGTGACTACCCTGTCGAGCAGTACTTC; CDR3: CASSSLRDYPVEQYF
V: TRBV4-1; J: TRBJ1-2; length: 15; D: TRBD1; size: .; DNA: TGCGCCAGCAGCCAAAGAGGGGGCTTTAAACATGGCTACACCTTC; CDR3: CASSQRGGFKHGYTF
V: TRBV6-1; J: TRBJ2-7; length: 13; D: .; size: .; DNA: TGTGCCAGCAGTGCGACAGTCACCTACGAGCAGTACTTC; CDR3: CASSATVTYEQYF
V: TRBV9; J: TRBJ1-2; length: 13; D: .; size: .; DNA: TGTGCCAGCAGCGTAGCCCAGGGTTGGGGCTACACCTTC; CDR3: CASSVAQGWGYTF
V: TRBV6-5; J: TRBJ2-5; length: 12; D: .; size: .; DNA: TGTGCCAGCAGTTTAGGCCCGGGACACTTGTACTTC; CDR3: CASSLGPGHLYF
V: TRBV7-7; J: TRBJ1-2; length: 19; D: TRBD1; size: once; DNA: TGTGCCAGCAGCTTAGCGCCGAGGGACAGGACCATCGGGGACTATGGCTACACCTTC; CDR3: CASSLAPRDRTIGDYGYTF
V: TRBV15; J: TRBJ1-1; length: 14; D: .; size: .; DNA: TGTGCCACCAGCAGAGATAAGGCAGAAAGAGAAGCTTTCTTT; CDR3: CATSRDKAEREAFF
V: TRBV7-9; J: TRBJ1-1; length: 12; D: .; size: .; DNA: TGTGCCAGCAGCGTAAGGGACACTGAAGCTTTCTTT; CDR3: CASSVRDTEAFF
V: TRBV7-9; J: TRBJ1-1; length: 12; D: .; size: .; DNA: TGTGCCAGCAGCTATGATCAGGGTGAAGCTTTCTTT; CDR3: CASSYDQGEAFF
V: TRBV5-6; J: TRBJ1-2; length: 13; D: .; size: .; DNA: TGTGCCAGCAGCTTACAGGGTAGCTATGGCTACACCTTC; CDR3: CASSLQGSYGYTF
V: TRBV19; J: TRBJ2-2; length: 15; D: TRBD1; size: .; DNA: TGTGCCAGTAAGGGCGGACAGGGGGCTGTCGGGGAGCTGTTTTTT; CDR3: CASKGGQGAVGELFF
V: TRBV27; J: TRBJ1-2; length: 13; D: .; size: .; DNA: TGTGCCAGCAGTTTTTCCAGGGACTATGGCTACACCTTC; CDR3: CASSFSRDYGYTF
V: TRBV9; J: TRBJ2-3; length: 17; D: TRBD2; size: .; DNA: TGTGCCAGCAGCCCCCGACTAGCGGGGGGCCCGTCAGATACGCAGTATTTT; CDR3: CASSPRLAGGPSDTQYF
V: TRBV6-1; J: TRBJ2-1; length: 12; D: .; size: .; DNA: TGTGCCAGCAGTGAAGCGTCCCGGGAGCAGTTCTTC; CDR3: CASSEASREQFF
V: TRBV5-1; J: TRBJ1-2; length: 14; D: TRBD1; size: .; DNA: TGCGCCAGCAGCAAGGGACAGGGTGACTATGGCTACACCTTC; CDR3: CASSKGQGDYGYTF
V: TRBV7-2; J: TRBJ1-6; length: 14; D: .; size: few; DNA: TGTGCCAGCAGCTTAGGTCCATATAATTCACCCCTCCACTTT; CDR3: CASSLGPYNSPLHF
V: TRBV4-3; J: TRBJ2-3; length: 17; D: TRBD2; size: once; DNA: TGCGCCAGCAGCCAAGCTAGCGGGGATCTTAGCACAGATACGCAGTATTTT; CDR3: CASSQASGDLSTDTQYF
V: TRBV2; J: TRBJ1-5; length: 16; D: .; size: .; DNA: TGTGCCAGCAGTGACGGGGGCCCGACTTTCAATCAGCCCCAGCATTTT; CDR3: CASSDGGPTFNQPQHF
V: TRBV14; J: TRBJ2-7; length: 11; D: TRBD2; size: few; DNA: TGTGCCAGCAGCCCGGGAGGGGAGCAGTACTTC; CDR3: CASSPGGEQYF
V: TRBV2; J: TRBJ2-7; length: 15; D: TRBD2; size: .; DNA: TGTGCCAGCAGACCCCTAGCGGGACTTTCCTACGAGCAGTACTTC; CDR3: CASRPLAGLSYEQYF
V: TRBV7-2; J: TRBJ2-7; length: 15; D: TRBD1; size: .; DNA: TGTGCCAGCAGCTTAAAGGGACAGGGGCCCTACGAGCAGTACTTC; CDR3: CASSLKGQGPYEQYF
V: TRBV25-1; J: TRBJ1-2; length: 17; D: TRBD1; size: .; DNA: TGTGCCAGCAGTGAAGGAGGGACAGGGGGCCTACTGGATGGCTACACCTTC; CDR3: CASSEGGTGGLLDGYTF
V: TRBV2; J: TRBJ2-1; length: 15; D: TRBD2; size: .; DNA: TGTGCCAGCCAGCGGGGGCAGGGTATCGCCAATGAGCAGTTCTTC; CDR3: CASQRGQGIANEQFF
V: TRBV20-1; J: TRBJ2-3; length: 11; D: .; size: once; DNA: TGCAGCGCTGGGAGCACAGATACGCAGTATTTT; CDR3: CSAGSTDTQYF
V: TRBV9; J: TRBJ2-7; length: 15; D: TRBD2; size: .; DNA: TGTGCCAGCGGGAAGTCGGGACTAGCGGGTGGCGAGCAGTACTTC; CDR3: CASGKSGLAGGEQYF
V: TRBV5-5; J: TRBJ1-5; length: 16; D: .; size: .; DNA: TGTGCCAGCAGCCCGCGGACCGGTAATAGCAATCAGCCCCAGCATTTT; CDR3: CASSPRTGNSNQPQHF
V: TRBV2; J: TRBJ1-6; length: 14; D: .; size: .; DNA: TGTGCCAGCAGTGAAATGCCTCTCTATTCACCCCTCCACTTT; CDR3: CASSEMPLYSPLHF
V: TRBV5-1; J: TRBJ2-2; length: 17; D: .; size: .; DNA: TGCGCCAGCAGCTTGGACCCGGGACTGGGGAACACCGGGGAGCTGTTTTTT; CDR3: CASSLDPGLGNTGELFF
V: TRBV7-9; J: TRBJ2-7; length: 16; D: .; size: .; DNA: TGTGCCAGCAGCCCGGTTGCGAGGGCAGGGGACTACGAGCAGTACTTC; CDR3: CASSPVARAGDYEQYF
V: TRBV14; J: TRBJ1-1; length: 16; D: .; size: .; DNA: TGTGCCAGCAGCCAATTCGGGATCGGCAGGAACACTGAAGCTTTCTTT; CDR3: CASSQFGIGRNTEAFF
V: TRBV6-5; J: TRBJ1-5; length: 14; D: .; size: .; DNA: TGTGCCAGCAGGTCAGGGGCCTTCAATCAGCCCCAGCATTTT; CDR3: CASRSGAFNQPQHF
V: TRBV30; J: TRBJ2-1; length: 15; D: TRBD2; size: .; DNA: TGTGCCTGGGAGACTAGCGGGGGGGTGTACAATGAGCAGTTCTTC; CDR3: CAWETSGGVYNEQFF
V: TRBV7-8; J: TRBJ2-7; length: 14; D: .; size: .; DNA: TGTGCCAGCAGCTCCACGTCGTACACCTACGAGCAGTACTTC; CDR3: CASSSTSYTYEQYF
V: TRBV14; J: TRBJ1-6; length: 12; D: .; size: few; DNA: TGTGCCAGCAGCCAAGACTGGTACAAGCTCCACTTT; CDR3: CASSQDWYKLHF
V: TRBV5-1; J: TRBJ2-2; length: 16; D: TRBD2; size: .; DNA: TGCGCCAGCAGCTTGTGGGGAGCGGGGGCGCACGGGGAGCTGTTTTTT; CDR3: CASSLWGAGAHGELFF
V: TRBV15; J: TRBJ2-7; length: 14; D: .; size: .; DNA: TGTGCCACCAGCAAGACAGGTAGCTCCTACGAGCAGTACTTC; CDR3: CATSKTGSSYEQYF